The 21 T cell receptor beta chains listed next were all sequenced from one sample in a study of blood T cell repertoires in COVID-19. TCRdb's copy holds only in-frame clones and misses some; the assay was immunoSEQ multiplex PCR. The table shows about 250,000 clones, with roughly 83% occurring only once. The sample comprised peripheral blood. Receptors were obtained from a man older than 75 with acute or convalescent COVID-19.

V and J are TRBV2 and TRBJ1-3; D uncertain. V was pared by 6 bases and J by 2 bases, with 14 bases between. Germline V lookup: CDR1 SNHLY, CDR2 FYNNEI. The CDR3 is 15 residues long. CDR3 sequence reads: CASSDQATPGNTIYF. CDR3 sequence (DNA): TGTGCCAGCAGCGATCAGGCGACGCCTGGAAACACCATATATTTT. The entire variable domain, with the rest obtained from reference TRBV2 and TRBJ1-3, is as follows: EPEVTQTPSHQVTQMGQEVILRCVPISNHLYFYWYRQILGQKVEFLVSFYNNEISEKSEIFDDQFSVERPDGSNFTLKIRSTKLEDSAMYFCASSDQATPGNTIYFGEGSWLTVV.

This chain links TRBV7-8 with TRBJ1-5, with a possible D match to TRBD1 (5 bases). Per the germline V gene, CDR1 is SGHVS and CDR2 is FQNEAQ. CDR3 size: 16 residues. V lost 3 bases and J 4 bases, leaving 16 bases between the germline ends. The CDR3 bases are TGTGCCAGCAGCTTTTACGGTCAGGGAAAGAATCAGCCCCAGCATTTT. Encoded protein: CASSFYGQGKNQPQHF.

The gene calls are TRBV12-3 or TRBV12-4 and TRBJ2-5; TRBD1 agrees at 7 bases. Losses at the gene ends were 5 bases for V and 5 bases for J; bases not matched to a gene: 2. The CDR3 sequence is 12 residues long. The CDR3 sequence is CASSIRGETQYF. The CDR3 bases are TGTGCCAGCAGTATCAGGGGGGAGACCCAGTACTTC.

This clone was recorded once. This rearrangement joins TRBV27 to TRBJ2-1; 8 bases are shared with TRBD1. This CDR3 has 16 residues. V dropped 2 bases and J dropped 7; count of bases not matched to a gene: 10. Germline V gene sequence: CDR1 MNHEY, CDR2 SMNVEV (reference sequence). CDR3 nucleotides: TGTGCCAGCAGTTTAGGGTCGGGCAGGGGGCGAAATGAGCAGTTCTTC. Translation gives CASSLGSGRGRNEQFF.

The rearrangement joins TRBV29-1 to TRBJ1-6; D not certain. CDR1 and CDR2 from the germline V gene are SQVTM and ANQGSEA. This CDR3 comprises 13 residues. Trimming took 5 bases from V and 6 from J, leaving 11 bases between them. The CDR3 region is CSVCEGANSPLHF. The CDR3 coding sequence is TGCAGCGTTTGCGAAGGAGCTAATTCACCCCTCCACTTT.

V and J are TRBV7-9 and TRBJ2-3; 8 bases fit TRBD2. The J segment lost 0 bases and the V segment lost 5 bases, leaving 7 bases of the junction unmatched. The CDR3 runs to 16 residues. Germline loops: CDR1 SEHNR, CDR2 FQNEAQ (reference sequence). This CDR3 reads CASSPLTSASTDTQYF. The CDR3 DNA reads TGTGCCAGCAGCCCCCTGACTAGCGCAAGCACAGATACGCAGTATTTT.

The rearrangement uses TRBV5-8 and TRBJ1-5; D gene uncertain. In germline, CDR1 is SGHTS, CDR2 YDEGEE. The CDR3 runs to 13 residues. The ends were cut back, 4 bases at V and 7 bases at J, with 12 bases in the middle. This CDR3 reads CASSPHSWQPQHF. The CDR3 DNA sequence: TGTGCCAGCAGCCCGCATAGCTGGCAGCCCCAGCATTTT.

The V and J genes are TRBV24-1 and TRBJ1-3; the D gene is possibly TRBD1 (6 bases). Germline-derived CDR1 and CDR2 are KGHDR and SFDVKD. The V end lost 11 bases, the J end lost 2 bases, and 9 bases lay between the germline ends. The CDR3 is 12 amino acids. The CDR3 DNA follows: TGTGCCATTCAGGGGCCTGGAAACACCATATATTTT. Its protein product is CAIQGPGNTIYF.

This clone has more than one count but fewer than ten. This chain uses TRBV2 with TRBJ1-1; D uncertain. This CDR3 has 13 residues. V dropped 4 bases and J dropped 5 bases, with 11 bases sitting between them. The germline CDR1 and CDR2 sequences are SNHLY and FYNNEI. The CDR3 here is CASSARIRTEAFF. The CDR3 DNA reads TGTGCCAGCAGTGCCAGGATTCGGACTGAAGCTTTCTTT.

J is TRBJ1-2 and V is TRBV6-1; the D is unclear. V was clipped by 0 bases and J by 8 bases, with 10 bases between them. Germline lookup yields CDR1 MNHNS and CDR2 SASEGT. The CDR3 extends over 13 amino acids. Here the CDR3 reads CASSEAGDNGYTF. In DNA, the CDR3 is TGTGCCAGCAGTGAAGCGGGAGACAACGGCTACACCTTC.

This rearrangement joins TRBV24-1 to TRBJ2-6, with 7 bases identical to TRBD1. The CDR3 loop spans 21 amino acids. In germline, CDR1 is KGHDR, CDR2 SFDVKD. V lost 0 bases and J lost 4; bases outside the gene matches: 17. The CDR3 region has the DNA TGTGCCACCAGTGATTTGCCCCAACAGGGGAGAGGGTTGGCAGGGGCCAACGTCCTGACTTTC. Protein sequence: CATSDLPQQGRGLAGANVLTF.

This clone came up once. V gene TRBV6-1 combines with J gene TRBJ2-1; TRBD2 aligns across 10 bases. This CDR3 has 17 amino acids. Germline assignment: CDR1 MNHNS and CDR2 SASEGT. V was clipped by 2 bases and J by 0 bases; unmatched bases: 4. The CDR3 coding sequence is TGTGCCAGCAGTGAACGGCTAGCGGGAGTCTCCTACAATGAGCAGTTCTTC. Its translation: CASSERLAGVSYNEQFF.

The chain has TRBV30 and TRBJ1-5; D unresolved. Germline values: CDR1 GTSNPN, CDR2 SVGIG (reference sequence). CDR3 length: 13 residues. V lost 0 bases to trimming and J lost 9 bases, with 12 bases between them. The CDR3 loop is CAWSVSAGGPQHF. The CDR3 DNA reads TGTGCCTGGAGTGTATCCGCCGGTGGGCCCCAGCATTTT.

V usage is TRBV7-9 and J usage is TRBJ1-1; possibly TRBD1 for D (6 bases). The germline CDR1 and CDR2 sequences are SEHNR and FQNEAQ (reference sequence). The CDR3 loop spans 11 amino acids. With 5 bases removed from V and 9 bases from J, the gap between germline ends came to 10 bases. Here the CDR3 DNA reads TGTGCCAGCAGCGATACAGGGAAAGCTTTCTTT. Its translation is CASSDTGKAFF.

This chain uses TRBV28 with TRBJ1-4; 11 nucleotides align to TRBD1. V trimming: 6 bases; J trimming: 8 bases; junction bases outside the gene matches: 8. Germline CDR1 and CDR2: MDHEN and SYDVKM. The CDR3 totals 15 residues. As DNA, the CDR3 is TGTGCCAGCAGCCGCGGGGACAGGGGGTACGAAAAACTGTTTTTT. As protein: CASSRGDRGYEKLFF.

The rearrangement links TRBV2 to TRBJ2-1; tentative D call: TRBD1 (5 bases). Germline assignment: CDR1 SNHLY and CDR2 FYNNEI. Trimming pared 3 bases from V and 4 bases from J, leaving 7 bases between. The CDR3 totals 13 residues. Written as DNA, the CDR3 is TGTGCCAGCAGTGAGGGGCAGTACAATGAGCAGTTCTTC. Its translation is CASSEGQYNEQFF.

The rearrangement uses TRBV5-4 and TRBJ2-3; D not resolved. The V gene lost 1 base and the J gene lost 2 bases, with 8 bases spanning the gap. The germline V gene encodes CDR1 SGHNT and CDR2 YYREEE (reference sequence). The CDR3 loop spans 14 amino acids. This chain's CDR3 is CASSLSTYTDTQYF. DNA of the CDR3: TGTGCCAGCAGCTTGAGCACCTACACAGATACGCAGTATTTT.

The chain links TRBV7-8 to TRBJ2-5, with 12 bases matching TRBD2. In germline, CDR1 is SGHVS, CDR2 FQNEAQ. The CDR3 consists of 15 residues. The ends lost 2 bases at V and 3 bases at J; junction bases unmatched: 1. The CDR3 loop reads CASSLRLAGEETQYF. In DNA, the CDR3 is TGTGCCAGCAGCTTAAGACTAGCGGGAGAAGAGACCCAGTACTTC.

Written as DNA, the CDR3 is TGCGCCAGCAGCTTGGAGGCGGGAGGGCCCTCCTACGAGCAGTACTTC. Its protein is CASSLEAGGPSYEQYF. This chain connects TRBV5-1 to TRBJ2-7, with 9 bases fitting TRBD2. The CDR3 consists of 16 residues. Germline CDR1 SGHRS, CDR2 YFSETQ. The V segment lost 0 bases and the J segment 0 bases; nucleotides outside the gene matches: 4.

This rearrangement joins TRBV7-3 to TRBJ2-1, with 11 nucleotides matching TRBD2. The V gene end was trimmed by 3 bases and the J gene end by 6 bases; junction bases not matched to a gene: 1. The CDR3 is 14 residues long. CDR1 and CDR2 from the germline V gene are SGHTA and FQGTGA. The CDR3 is CASSFSGRANEQFF. CDR3 nucleotides: TGTGCCAGCAGCTTTAGCGGGAGGGCCAATGAGCAGTTCTTC. Looking up the rest from reference TRBV7-3 and TRBJ2-1 gives the full variable domain: GAGVSQTPSNKVTEKGKYVELRCDPISGHTALYWYRQSLGQGPEFLIYFQGTGAADDSGLPNDRFFAVRPEGSVSTLKIQRTERGDSAVYLCASSFSGRANEQFFGPGTRLTVL.

The V gene is TRBV4-1, the J gene TRBJ2-1, with unresolved D. V gave up 0 bases and J gave up 5 bases, with 8 bases separating them. The CDR3 covers 14 residues. Germline lookup yields CDR1 MGHRA and CDR2 YSYEKL. The chain's CDR3 is CASSQDSVNNEQFF. Written as DNA, the CDR3 is TGCGCCAGCAGCCAAGATTCAGTTAACAATGAGCAGTTCTTC.